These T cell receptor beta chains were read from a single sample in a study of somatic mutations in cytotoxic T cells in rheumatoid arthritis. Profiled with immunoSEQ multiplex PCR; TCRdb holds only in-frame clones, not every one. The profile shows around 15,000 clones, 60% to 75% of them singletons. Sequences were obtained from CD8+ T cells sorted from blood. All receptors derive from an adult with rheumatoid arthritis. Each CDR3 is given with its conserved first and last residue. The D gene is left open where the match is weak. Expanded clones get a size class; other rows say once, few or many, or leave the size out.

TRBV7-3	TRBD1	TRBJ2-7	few	CASSFTGGSPLYEQYF	TGTGCCAGCAGCTTCACAGGGGGCTCCCCCCTCTACGAGCAGTACTTC
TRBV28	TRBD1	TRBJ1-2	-	CASSFRGRGYGYTF	TGTGCCAGCAGCTTCAGGGGGCGGGGCTATGGCTACACCTTC
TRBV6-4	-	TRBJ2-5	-	CASSDQGLIQETQYF	TGTGCCAGCAGTGACCAGGGACTTATCCAAGAGACCCAGTACTTC
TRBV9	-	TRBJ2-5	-	CASSVGGGETQYF	TGTGCCAGCAGCGTAGGAGGGGGAGAGACCCAGTACTTC
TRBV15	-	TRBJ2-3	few	CATSSDSGGFTDTQYF	TGTGCCACCAGCTCTGACTCGGGTGGCTTCACAGATACGCAGTATTTT
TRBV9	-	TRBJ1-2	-	CASSPGETVYGYTF	TGTGCCAGCAGCCCAGGGGAGACAGTTTATGGCTACACCTTC
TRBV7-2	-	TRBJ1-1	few	CASSEVTEAFF	TGTGCCAGCAGCGAAGTCACTGAAGCTTTCTTT
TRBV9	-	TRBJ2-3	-	CASSGPIASGTDTQYF	TGTGCCAGCAGCGGACCTATAGCATCCGGCACAGATACGCAGTATTTT
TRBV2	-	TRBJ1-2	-	CASSERQVPHYGYTF	TGTGCCAGCAGTGAACGACAGGTTCCCCACTATGGCTACACCTTC
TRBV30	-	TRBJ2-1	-	CAWRGSNEQFF	TGTGCCTGGCGAGGGAGCAATGAGCAGTTCTTC
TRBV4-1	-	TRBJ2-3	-	CASSQRDSALVDTQYF	TGCGCCAGCAGCCAACGGGACTCCGCCCTGGTTGATACGCAGTATTTT
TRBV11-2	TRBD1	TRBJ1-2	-	CASSFTGGTYGYTF	TGTGCCAGCAGCTTTACAGGGGGTACCTATGGCTACACCTTC
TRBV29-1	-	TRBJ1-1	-	CSVVVFYEAFF	TGCAGCGTTGTAGTTTTTTACGAAGCTTTCTTT
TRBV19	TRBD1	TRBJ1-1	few	CASSPWDSQNTEAFF	TGTGCCAGTAGTCCTTGGGACAGTCAAAACACTGAAGCTTTCTTT
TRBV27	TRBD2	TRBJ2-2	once	CASSLGGTGELFF	TGTGCCAGCAGTCTCGGGGGGACCGGGGAGCTGTTTTTT
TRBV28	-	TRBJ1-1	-	CASSLPGAAGNTEAFF	TGTGCCAGCAGTTTACCCGGGGCAGCGGGGAACACTGAAGCTTTCTTT
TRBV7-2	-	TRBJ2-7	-	CASSFGPSHEQYF	TGTGCCAGCAGCTTTGGGCCATCCCACGAGCAGTACTTC
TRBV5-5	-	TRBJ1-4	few	CASSFFGDEKLFF	TGTGCCAGCAGCTTCTTTGGAGATGAAAAACTGTTTTTT
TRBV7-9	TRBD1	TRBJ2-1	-	CASSPTGNEQFF	TGTGCCAGCAGCCCGACAGGGAATGAGCAGTTCTTC
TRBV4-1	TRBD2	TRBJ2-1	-	CASSPGKAGYEQFF	TGCGCCAGCAGCCCGGGAAAAGCGGGGTATGAGCAGTTCTTC
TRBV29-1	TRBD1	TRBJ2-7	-	CSVTGGRYEQYF	TGCAGCGTAACAGGGGGGCGGTACGAGCAGTACTTC
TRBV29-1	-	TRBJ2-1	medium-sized	CSVRGPSEAYNEQFF	TGCAGCGTTAGGGGACCTAGCGAAGCCTACAATGAGCAGTTCTTC
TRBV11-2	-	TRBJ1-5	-	CASSDVNQPQHF	TGTGCCAGCTCGGACGTCAATCAGCCCCAGCATTTT
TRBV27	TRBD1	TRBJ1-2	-	CASSQTPTGRPGYTF	TGTGCCAGCAGTCAAACTCCGACAGGGAGGCCCGGCTACACCTTC
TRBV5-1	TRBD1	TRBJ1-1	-	CASSLSRDRGRTEAFF	TGCGCCAGCAGCTTGTCCCGGGACAGGGGGCGCACTGAAGCTTTCTTT
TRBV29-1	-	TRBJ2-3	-	CSVDRGQLTSTDTQYF	TGCAGCGTTGATCGCGGACAGTTGACTAGCACAGATACGCAGTATTTT
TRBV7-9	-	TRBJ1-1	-	CASSLGSTGTEAFF	TGTGCCAGCAGCTTAGGTAGCACAGGGACTGAAGCTTTCTTT
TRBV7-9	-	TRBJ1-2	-	CASSLGQAIYGYTF	TGTGCCAGCAGCTTAGGGCAGGCCATATATGGCTACACCTTC
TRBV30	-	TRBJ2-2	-	CAWSSGITGELFF	TGTGCCTGGAGTTCAGGGATCACCGGGGAGCTGTTTTTT
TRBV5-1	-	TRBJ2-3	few	CASSFIGSQYTDTQYF	TGCGCCAGCAGCTTCATCGGGAGCCAATACACAGATACGCAGTATTTT
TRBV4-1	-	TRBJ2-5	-	CASSQDLGGTQYF	TGCGCCAGCAGCCAAGATCTCGGGGGGACCCAGTACTTC
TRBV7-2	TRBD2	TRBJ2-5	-	CASSLELGGGFSTQYF	TGTGCCAGCAGCTTAGAGTTAGGCGGGGGGTTTTCGACCCAGTACTTC
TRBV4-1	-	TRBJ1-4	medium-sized	CASSQEDADNEKLFF	TGCGCCAGCAGCCAAGAGGATGCCGATAATGAAAAACTGTTTTTT
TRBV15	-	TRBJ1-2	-	CATSRVRTDRLYGYTF	TGTGCCACCAGCAGAGTCCGGACCGATCGACTTTATGGCTACACCTTC
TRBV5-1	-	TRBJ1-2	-	CASSSDSLLGYTF	TGCGCCAGCAGCTCGGACAGTCTGCTCGGCTACACCTTC
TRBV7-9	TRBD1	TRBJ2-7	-	CASSSTILDRDYEQYF	TGTGCCAGCAGCTCCACCATACTGGACAGGGACTACGAGCAGTACTTC
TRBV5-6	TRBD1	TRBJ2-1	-	CASSPYSTGDPREQFF	TGTGCCAGCAGCCCATACTCCACAGGGGACCCTCGCGAGCAGTTCTTC
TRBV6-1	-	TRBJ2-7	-	CASNDVSYEQYF	TGTGCCAGCAACGACGTTTCCTACGAGCAGTACTTC
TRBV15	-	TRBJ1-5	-	CATSRDPGRINQPQHF	TGTGCCACCAGCAGAGATCCCGGGCGGATCAATCAGCCCCAGCATTTT
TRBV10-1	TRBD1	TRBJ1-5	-	CASSEKCRDRGKCNQPQHF	TGCGCCAGCAGTGAAAAGTGTAGGGACAGGGGAAAGTGCAATCAGCCCCAGCATTTT
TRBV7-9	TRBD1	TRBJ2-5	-	CASSLDRGDGIRETQYF	TGTGCCAGCAGCTTAGACAGGGGGGACGGTATCCGAGAGACCCAGTACTTC
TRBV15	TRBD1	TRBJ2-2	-	CATSPGTGAYANTGELFF	TGTGCCACCAGCCCCGGGACAGGGGCCTACGCGAACACCGGGGAGCTGTTTTTT
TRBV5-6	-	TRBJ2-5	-	CASSYPGNQETQYF	TGTGCCAGCAGCTACCCGGGAAATCAAGAGACCCAGTACTTC
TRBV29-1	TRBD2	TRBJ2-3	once	CVWRGTMGDTQYF	TGTGTTTGGCGGGGGACGATGGGAGATACGCAGTATTTT
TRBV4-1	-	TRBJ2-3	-	CASSQARGDTQYF	TGCGCCAGCAGCCAAGCACGAGGGGATACGCAGTATTTT
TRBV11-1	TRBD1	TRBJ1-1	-	CASSQYRTGNTEAFF	TGTGCCAGCAGCCAATACCGGACAGGTAACACTGAAGCTTTCTTT
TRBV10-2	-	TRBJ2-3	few	CASSESGYTDTQYF	TGCGCCAGCAGTGAGTCTGGTTACACAGATACGCAGTATTTT
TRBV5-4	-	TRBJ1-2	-	CASSWGPGGYTF	TGTGCCAGCAGCTGGGGCCCGGGAGGCTACACCTTC
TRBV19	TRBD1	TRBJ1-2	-	CASTSGGTDYGYTF	TGTGCCAGTACCTCAGGGGGGACAGACTATGGCTACACCTTC
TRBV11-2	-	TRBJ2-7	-	CASSSGGSSYEQYF	TGTGCCAGCAGCTCCGGGGGAAGCTCCTACGAGCAGTACTTC
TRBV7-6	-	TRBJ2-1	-	CASSTSAGPNYNEQFF	TGTGCCAGCAGCACCTCAGCGGGCCCGAACTACAATGAGCAGTTCTTC
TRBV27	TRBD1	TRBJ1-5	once	CASSLIPGQGGDQPQHF	TGTGCCAGCAGTTTGATCCCGGGACAGGGAGGGGATCAGCCCCAGCATTTT
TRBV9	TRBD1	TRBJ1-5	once	CASSVEGQGSYNQPQHF	TGTGCCAGCAGCGTAGAGGGACAGGGGTCCTACAATCAGCCCCAGCATTTT